The clone carrying this TCR beta chain was seen ten or more times. The CDR3 is 15 residues long. CDR1 and CDR2 from the germline V gene are MNHEY and SMNVEV (reference sequence). V dropped 8 bases and J dropped 7; count of bases not matched to a gene: 7. The data were obtained in a study of blood T cell repertoires in COVID-19. Study-level information: The United States, Italy and Spain were the sources of the acute and convalescent COVID-19 samples. Nucleic acid was either cDNA or gDNA, and it came from T cells, B-cell-depleted T cells, or PBMCs.

Clones were read by immunoSEQ multiplex PCR, and TCRdb kept only the in-frame ones, dropping some. The sample lists 35,000 to 50,000 clones; about four fifths were seen once. The source of this sequence is a woman older than 75 with acute or convalescent COVID-19. The V gene is TRBV27, the J gene TRBJ2-1; 14 bases map to TRBD2. The sequencing input was peripheral blood. CDR3 nucleotide sequence: TGTGCCAGCGGGTCGGGACTAGCGGGGGCGAATGAGCAGTTCTTC. It specifies CASGSGLAGANEQFF.